The rows below give T cell receptor beta chains drawn from one sample of a study of regulatory T cells in long-lasting Graves disease. TCRdb independently ran MiXCR on the multiplex PCR reads; one entry per CDR3 protein. The sample lists approximately 560,000 distinct CDR3 sequences, around 16% occurring once. These data were also filed under a second study, of T cells in Graves' hyperthyroidism and ophthalmopathy.

The starting material was peripheral blood mononuclear cells (PBMCs), obtained at new diagnosis, from a patient treated with antithyroid drugs. All receptors come from a young man with Graves disease. The CDR3 runs from the conserved cysteine through the conserved F or W. D genes are given only for firm matches.

d_call j_call v_call cdr3_aa
NA TRBJ1-2 TRBV12-3/TRBV12-4 CASSSPRHANYGYTF
TRBD2 TRBJ2-2 TRBV27 CASSRRGGNTGELFF
NA TRBJ1-1 TRBV7-2 CASSLVWEFTEAFF
NA TRBJ1-2 TRBV7-8 CASSSVRTALSGYTF
TRBD1 TRBJ1-2 TRBV18 CASSPPTGRGYGYTF
NA TRBJ1-1 TRBV28 CASSLGRQGEAFF
NA TRBJ2-4 TRBV7-9 CASSPAVKLAAGYIQYF
NA TRBJ2-1 TRBV20-1 CSASEGNNEQFF
NA TRBJ1-1 TRBV12-5 CANDPAQGPANTEAFF
NA TRBJ2-3 TRBV5-1 CSSSLSMDTPYF
NA TRBJ2-7 TRBV28 CATLTDSYEQYF
TRBD1 TRBJ2-6 TRBV28 CASSDQGTGSIFLTF
NA TRBJ2-1 TRBV11-3 CASSPTQYNEQFF
NA TRBJ2-6 TRBV18 CASSRGQSSGANVPTF
NA TRBJ2-1 TRBV5-4 CASSSAPSNEQFF
NA TRBJ1-1 TRBV20-1 CSAAGGSKAFF
TRBD1 TRBJ2-1 TRBV11-2 CASSLGPGTAYNEQFF
TRBD1 TRBJ2-7 TRBV10-3 CAIMKGQGDYEQYF
NA TRBJ2-1 TRBV27 CASSLFDRTYNEQFF
TRBD2 TRBJ2-1 TRBV14 CASSQSGTSLYNEQFF
NA TRBJ2-7 TRBV20-1 CSATGTHYEQYF
NA TRBJ1-2 TRBV6-5 CASSYFRNYGYTF
NA TRBJ1-1 TRBV5-1 CASSEAFF
NA TRBJ2-7 TRBV30 CAWSVRGLAYEQYF
NA TRBJ1-1 TRBV20-1 CSAGEVNTEAFF
TRBD2 TRBJ2-3 TRBV20-1 CSASSGLAGDTQYF